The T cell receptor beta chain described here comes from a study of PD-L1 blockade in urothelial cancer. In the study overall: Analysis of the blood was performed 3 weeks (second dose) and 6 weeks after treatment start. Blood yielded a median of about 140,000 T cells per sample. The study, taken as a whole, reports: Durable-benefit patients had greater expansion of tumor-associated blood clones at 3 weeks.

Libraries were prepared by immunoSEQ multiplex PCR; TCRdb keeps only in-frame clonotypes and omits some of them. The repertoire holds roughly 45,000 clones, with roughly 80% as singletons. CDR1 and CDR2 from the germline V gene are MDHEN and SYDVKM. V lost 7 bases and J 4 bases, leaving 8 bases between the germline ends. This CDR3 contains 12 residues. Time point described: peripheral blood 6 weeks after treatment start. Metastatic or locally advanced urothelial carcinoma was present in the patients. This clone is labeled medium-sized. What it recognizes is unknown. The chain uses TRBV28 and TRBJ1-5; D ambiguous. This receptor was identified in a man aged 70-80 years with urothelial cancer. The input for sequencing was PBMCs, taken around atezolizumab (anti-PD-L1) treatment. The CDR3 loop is CASTEGNQPQHF. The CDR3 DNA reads TGTGCCAGCACCGAGGGAAATCAGCCCCAGCATTTT.